This TCR beta chain emerged from a study of blood T cell repertoires in COVID-19. About the research overall: Italy, Spain and the United States were the sources of the convalescent and acute COVID-19 samples.

Trimming took 2 bases from V and 4 from J, leaving 18 bases between them. Germline-derived CDR1 and CDR2 are MGHRA and YSYEKL. The CDR3 is 18 amino acids. This clone has just a few counts. Enrolled through a virtual design, the participants were between roughly 18 and 100 years of age and came from some 26 US areas. Participants had their cohort set by participant-reported clinical history. Under the authors' procedure: Quantification of nucleated cells was approximated via reference gene primer amplification. Sequencing used immunoSEQ multiplex PCR; TCRdb keeps in-frame clones, though not all of them. V, J and clone size were drawn from that table, and D and trimming were deduced from the DNA. The sample consists of some 150,000 clones, over 65% of them appearing once.

The chain carries TRBV4-1 and TRBJ2-6; tentatively, D is TRBD1 (6 bases). Sequencing was carried out using PBMCs or T cells enriched from blood (not recorded which). The sequence was obtained from a woman aged 45 to 65 who had recovered from COVID-19. The DNA of the CDR3 is TGCGCCAGCAGCCAAAGGCGCACAGGGTCTACCGGGGCCAACGTCCTGACTTTC. Amino acids: CASSQRRTGSTGANVLTF.